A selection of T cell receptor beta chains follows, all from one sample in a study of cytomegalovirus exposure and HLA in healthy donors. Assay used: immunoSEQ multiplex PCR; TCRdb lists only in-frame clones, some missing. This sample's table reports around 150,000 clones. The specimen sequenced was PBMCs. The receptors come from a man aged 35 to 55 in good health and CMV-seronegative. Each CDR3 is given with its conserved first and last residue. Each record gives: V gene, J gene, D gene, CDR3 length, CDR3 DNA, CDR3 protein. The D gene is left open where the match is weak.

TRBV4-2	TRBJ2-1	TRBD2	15	TGTGCCAGCAGCCTGGGACTAGCGGGGAGGGATGAGCAGTTCTTC	CASSLGLAGRDEQFF
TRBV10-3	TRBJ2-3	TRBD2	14	TGTGCCATCAGCGGGACTAGGCCTACAGATACGCAGTATTTT	CAISGTRPTDTQYF
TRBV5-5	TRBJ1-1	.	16	TGTGCCAGCAGCGCTAGCGATCGGGGGAGGAACACTGAAGCTTTCTTT	CASSASDRGRNTEAFF
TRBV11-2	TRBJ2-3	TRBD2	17	TGTGCCAGCAGCTTAGAAGTTACTAGCGGGAGCACAGATACGCAGTATTTT	CASSLEVTSGSTDTQYF
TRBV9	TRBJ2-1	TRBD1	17	TGTGCCAGCAGCGCTAGGGGGGGACAGGGGGTGTACAATGAGCAGTTCTTC	CASSARGGQGVYNEQFF
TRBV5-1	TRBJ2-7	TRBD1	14	TGCGCCAGCAGCTTGGGGGACAGGGGCTACGAGCAGTACTTC	CASSLGDRGYEQYF
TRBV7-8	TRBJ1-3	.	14	TGTGCCAGCAGCTTAGGCAGTCTTTCTGACACCATATATTTT	CASSLGSLSDTIYF
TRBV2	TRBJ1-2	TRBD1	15	TGTGCCAGCAGCGTATTTATCGGACAGGGTAGAGGCTACACCTTC	CASSVFIGQGRGYTF
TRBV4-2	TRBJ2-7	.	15	TGTGCCAGCAGCCAAGATGTGGGGGAGGCGAACGAGCAGTACTTC	CASSQDVGEANEQYF
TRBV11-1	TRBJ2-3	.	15	TGTGCCAGCGGGGGGAGACAGGGAGGCACAGATACGCAGTATTTT	CASGGRQGGTDTQYF
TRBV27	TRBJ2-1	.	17	TGTGCCAGCAGTTCCCGCGCTAAGTCGAGCTCCTACAATGAGCAGTTCTTC	CASSSRAKSSSYNEQFF
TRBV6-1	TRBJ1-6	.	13	TGTGCCAGCAGTGACGGGACAATCCCACCCCTCCACTTT	CASSDGTIPPLHF